The 20 T cell receptor beta chains listed next were all sequenced from one sample in a study of blood T cell repertoires in COVID-19. Some clones are missing from TCRdb's copy, which holds only in-frame ones; the method was immunoSEQ multiplex PCR. The repertoire holds around 81,000 clones, with roughly 88% as singletons. The material sequenced was peripheral blood. The receptors were sampled from a woman over 75 with acute or convalescent COVID-19.

This clone was detected a few times. The chain joins TRBV5-1 to TRBJ2-5; D is unresolved. CDR1 is SGHRS, CDR2 YFSETQ, per germline. V lost 2 bases and J lost 3, with 2 bases in between. CDR3 size: 11 residues. Here the CDR3 reads CASSFKETQYF. The CDR3 nucleotides are TGCGCCAGCAGCTTTAAAGAGACCCAGTACTTC.

The V call is TRBV2, the J call TRBJ1-2; D unresolved. Trimming took 5 bases from V and 3 from J, leaving 10 bases between them. This CDR3 spans 13 amino acids. Germline assignment: CDR1 SNHLY and CDR2 FYNNEI. The CDR3 reads CASSLYRDYGYTF. The CDR3 region has the DNA TGTGCCAGCAGTCTCTATCGCGACTATGGCTACACCTTC. Looking up the rest from reference TRBV2 and TRBJ1-2 gives the full variable domain: EPEVTQTPSHQVTQMGQEVILRCVPISNHLYFYWYRQILGQKVEFLVSFYNNEISEKSEIFDDQFSVERPDGSNFTLKIRSTKLEDSAMYFCASSLYRDYGYTFGSGTRLTVV.

The V call is TRBV10-3, the J call TRBJ1-6; D gene unclear. With 2 bases removed from V and 11 bases from J, the gap between germline ends came to 10 bases. Looked up from germline, CDR1 is ENHRY and CDR2 is SYGVKD. This CDR3 spans 13 amino acids. In nucleotides, the CDR3 is TGTGCCATCAGTGAGGAGCTCTTAACACCCCTCCACTTT. This encodes CAISEELLTPLHF.

This clone has just one count. The chain links TRBV14 to TRBJ2-4, with a possible D match to TRBD1 (8 bases). There are 15 residues in the CDR3. V was trimmed by 2 bases and J by 8 bases, leaving 16 bases between them. Germline V lookup: CDR1 SGHDN, CDR2 FVKESK. The CDR3 DNA is TGTGCCAGCAGCCAAACCACAGGGGGGGTGTACATTCAGTACTTC. The encoded protein is CASSQTTGGVYIQYF. Looking up the rest from reference TRBV14 and TRBJ2-4 gives the full variable domain: EAGVTQFPSHSVIEKGQTVTLRCDPISGHDNLYWYRRVMGKEIKFLLHFVKESKQDESGMPNNRFLAERTGGTYSTLKVQPAELEDSGVYFCASSQTTGGVYIQYFGAGTRLSVL.

This rearrangement joins TRBV15 to TRBJ2-7; D not certain. Germline CDR1 and CDR2: LNHNV and YYDKDF (reference sequence). V shed 1 base and J shed 0 bases, with 13 bases lying between them. This CDR3 comprises 16 residues. Written as DNA, the CDR3 is TGTGCCACCAGCAGAGGCAACCGAATTAGCTCCTACGAGCAGTACTTC. Amino acids: CATSRGNRISSYEQYF.

The rearrangement uses TRBV2 and TRBJ1-2, with 7 bases that match TRBD1. The V gene end was trimmed by 4 bases and the J gene end by 0 bases; junction bases not matched to a gene: 5. CDR1 is SNHLY and CDR2 is FYNNEI in the germline V gene. The CDR3 spans 15 residues. CDR3 coding DNA: TGTGCCAGCAGTGTAAGCAGGGGGACTAACTATGGCTACACCTTC. Protein: CASSVSRGTNYGYTF.

The rearrangement uses TRBV6-1 and TRBJ2-3; TRBD2 aligns across 11 bases. Germline lookup yields CDR1 MNHNS and CDR2 SASEGT. V was clipped by 4 bases and J by 8 bases; unmatched bases: 11. The CDR3 covers 16 residues. This chain's CDR3 is CASSGRSGTSGPTQYF. In nucleotides, the CDR3 is TGTGCCAGCAGTGGGCGGTCCGGGACTAGCGGCCCTACGCAGTATTTT.

This clone has only a few counts. The V and J genes are TRBV3-1 (or the pseudogene TRBV3-2) and TRBJ2-5; tentative D call: TRBD2 (5 bases). The CDR3 loop spans 13 amino acids. Germline loops: CDR1 LGHDT, CDR2 YNNKEL (reference sequence). The V and J ends lost 0 bases and 9 bases respectively, with 11 bases between them. CDR3 residues: CASSQDRGLSQYF. Written as DNA, the CDR3 is TGTGCCAGCAGCCAAGATCGAGGGTTATCCCAGTACTTC.

The chain has TRBV29-1 and TRBJ2-5; the D gene is possibly TRBD1 (6 bases). Trimming cost V 7 bases and J 2 bases, with 11 bases left between them. The CDR3 runs to 12 residues. In germline, CDR1 is SQVTM, CDR2 ANQGSEA. The CDR3 DNA is TGCAGCGGAGGGACACTTCAAGAGACCCAGTACTTC. Translation: CSGGTLQETQYF.

This sequence joins TRBV7-8 and TRBJ1-6; 7 bases are shared with TRBD1. The ends lost 5 bases at V and 10 bases at J; junction bases unmatched: 8. Per the germline V gene, CDR1 is SGHVS and CDR2 is FQNEAQ. The CDR3 contains 14 residues. The CDR3: CASSGGQANSPLHF. CDR3 DNA: TGTGCCAGCAGCGGCGGACAGGCCAACTCACCCCTCCACTTT.

The genes are TRBV11-2 and TRBJ1-2, with 7 bases fitting TRBD1. The trim removed 4 bases at V and 5 bases at J, leaving 10 bases unmatched. Germline V gene sequence: CDR1 SGHAT, CDR2 FQNNGV. CDR3 size: 15 residues. The CDR3 nucleotides read TGTGCCAGCAGCTCCCGACAGGGCTGGCTTTATGGCTACACCTTC. This codes for CASSSRQGWLYGYTF.

V is TRBV3-1 (or the pseudogene TRBV3-2) and J is TRBJ2-1; 10 nucleotides align to TRBD1. The CDR3 covers 15 residues. The J segment lost 9 bases and the V segment lost 3 bases, leaving 8 bases of the junction unmatched. The germline CDR1 and CDR2 sequences are LGHDT and YNNKEL (reference sequence). CDR3 nucleotides: TGTGCCAGCAGCCACGAGACAGGGGGCTCGGGTGAGCAGTTCTTC. Translation: CASSHETGGSGEQFF.

J is TRBJ1-1 and V is TRBV3-1 (or the pseudogene TRBV3-2); tentative D call: TRBD1 (6 bases). V was cut by 0 bases and J by 2 bases, with 7 bases left in between. The CDR3 loop spans 14 amino acids. Germline V lookup: CDR1 LGHDT, CDR2 YNNKEL (reference sequence). The CDR3 region is CASSQEGHNTEAFF. The CDR3 bases are TGTGCCAGCAGCCAAGAGGGACACAACACTGAAGCTTTCTTT.

This sequence joins TRBV7-9 and TRBJ2-2; 10 bases agree with TRBD1. V gave up 4 bases and J gave up 3 bases; unmatched junction bases: 8. The CDR3 totals 17 residues. Germline V lookup: CDR1 SEHNR, CDR2 FQNEAQ (reference sequence). The CDR3 reads CASSSTGTGDHTGELFF. The DNA of the CDR3 is TGTGCCAGCAGCTCCACCGGGACAGGGGACCACACCGGGGAGCTGTTTTTT.

This clone was observed once. The chain's CDR3 is CASSPLRPEGSGWSREQYF. CDR3 in DNA: TGTGCCAGCAGCCCTCTGAGGCCCGAGGGTAGCGGGTGGTCTAGGGAGCAGTACTTC. This sequence joins TRBV5-6 and TRBJ2-7, with TRBD2 identical over 7 bases. The CDR3 has 19 amino acids. With 4 bases clipped from V and 7 bases from J, the junction kept 26 bases outside the gene matches. Germline V gene sequence: CDR1 SGHDT, CDR2 YYEEEE.

The genes are TRBV2 and TRBJ1-4; TRBD1 aligns across 9 bases. This CDR3 region has 14 residues. J was trimmed by 8 bases and V by 7 bases; bases with no gene match: 8. Germline lookup yields CDR1 SNHLY and CDR2 FYNNEI. The CDR3 DNA is TGTGCCAGCATCCTGGACAGGGGTAACGAAAAACTGTTTTTT. Translating gives CASILDRGNEKLFF.

The rearrangement uses TRBV6-5 and TRBJ2-7; TRBD1 agrees at 7 bases. Unmatched junction bases numbered 7, after V lost 4 bases and J lost 4 bases. CDR3 length: 14 residues. Germline V gene data show CDR1 as MNHEY and CDR2 as SVGAGI. CDR3 region: CASSWDSVRYEQYF. The CDR3 coding sequence is TGTGCCAGCAGTTGGGACAGCGTTAGGTACGAGCAGTACTTC.

The rearrangement joins TRBV5-5 to TRBJ2-7; 11 positions agree with TRBD2. V lost 0 bases, J lost 2 bases, and 4 bases stayed unmatched. The CDR3 has 16 amino acids. Germline V gene lookup returns CDR1 SGHKS and CDR2 YYEKEE (reference sequence). The CDR3 is CASSLEGSGGAYEQYF. CDR3 bases: TGTGCCAGCAGCTTGGAAGGTAGCGGGGGGGCCTACGAGCAGTACTTC.

The gene calls are TRBV19 and TRBJ2-3, with 8 bases fitting TRBD2. V lost 7 bases, J lost 6 bases, and 9 bases stayed unmatched. The CDR3 is 14 amino acids. CDR1 LNHDA and CDR2 SQIVND come from the germline V gene (reference sequence). The CDR3 bases are TGTGCCAGTACCCCAGCGGGGGCGGGGGATACGCAGTATTTT. Translated, it gives CASTPAGAGDTQYF.

This clone showed up just a few times. The rearrangement uses TRBV2 and TRBJ2-2; D gene ambiguous. CDR1 and CDR2 (germline): SNHLY, FYNNEI. Trimming shortened V by 6 bases and J by 1 base, and 9 bases separated the two germline ends. CDR3 length: 14 residues. The CDR3 region has the DNA TGTGCCAGCAGCGCCGACTGGAACACCGGGGAGCTGTTTTTT. This encodes CASSADWNTGELFF. Using reference TRBV2 and TRBJ2-2 for the parts outside the CDR3, the full variable domain is EPEVTQTPSHQVTQMGQEVILRCVPISNHLYFYWYRQILGQKVEFLVSFYNNEISEKSEIFDDQFSVERPDGSNFTLKIRSTKLEDSAMYFCASSADWNTGELFFGEGSRLTVL.